The 17 T cell receptor beta chains listed next were all sequenced from one sample in a study of blood T cell repertoires in COVID-19. Profiling relied on immunoSEQ multiplex PCR, and the TCRdb table lists in-frame clones only, not all of them. The table lists approximately 300,000 clones, about 92% of them singletons. The sample taken for sequencing was PBMCs or T cells enriched from blood (not recorded which). All receptors come from a woman aged 25 to 39 who had recovered from COVID-19.

V gene TRBV28 combines with J gene TRBJ1-6; no clear D gene. Looked up from germline, CDR1 is MDHEN and CDR2 is SYDVKM. This CDR3 is built from 13 residues. Trimming stripped 3 bases from V and 9 bases from J, with 9 bases between. In nucleotides, the CDR3 is TGTGCCAGCAGTTTCGGGTTAACTTCACCCCTCCACTTT. This sequence encodes CASSFGLTSPLHF. The full variable domain, its missing parts supplied by reference TRBV28 and TRBJ1-6, is DVKVTQSSRYLVKRTGEKVFLECVQDMDHENMFWYRQDPGLGLRLIYFSYDVKMKEKGDIPEGYSVSREKKERFSLILESASTNQTSMYLCASSFGLTSPLHFGNGTRLTVT.

The V gene is TRBV3-1 (or the pseudogene TRBV3-2), the J gene TRBJ1-1; D is undetermined. Deletions cut 4 bases from V and 0 bases from J, with 6 bases between. This CDR3 spans 13 amino acids. Germline CDR1 reads LGHDT; CDR2 reads YNNKEL (reference sequence). The CDR3 nucleotides read TGTGCCAGCAGCCCGGGTCTGAACACTGAAGCTTTCTTT. This sequence encodes CASSPGLNTEAFF.

V gene TRBV7-6 combines with J gene TRBJ2-1; 14 nucleotides align to TRBD2. Germline V gene data show CDR1 as SGHVS and CDR2 as FNYEAQ. J was trimmed by 10 bases and V by 0 bases; bases with no gene match: 5. The CDR3 contains 16 residues. For the CDR3, the DNA is TGTGCCAGCAGCTTAGCGACTAGCGGGAGGGCGAGGGAGCAGTTCTTC. This codes for CASSLATSGRAREQFF.

This clone has only one observation. The chain recombines TRBV4-1 with TRBJ1-1, with D maybe TRBD1 (6 bases). Germline V gene data show CDR1 as MGHRA and CDR2 as YSYEKL. This CDR3 spans 16 amino acids. V lost 2 bases, J lost 6 bases, and 19 bases lay in between. CDR3 coding DNA: TGCGCCAGCAGCCAATCCCTCGGGCAGGGGATCGCTGAAGCTTTCTTT. Its translation is CASSQSLGQGIAEAFF.

The chain is built from TRBV6-2 or TRBV6-3 and TRBJ2-1; 15 bases agree with TRBD2. The CDR3 length is 17 residues. V was clipped by 4 bases and J by 9 bases; unmatched bases: 10. In germline, CDR1 is MNHEY, CDR2 SVGEGT. CDR3 sequence: CASSFGTSGRLISEQFF. The CDR3 DNA reads as TGTGCCAGCAGTTTCGGGACTAGCGGGAGGTTAATCAGTGAGCAGTTCTTC.

To note about this clone: The sample carries other DNA sequences with the same CDR3. V gene TRBV12-3 or TRBV12-4 combines with J gene TRBJ2-7; weak D call: TRBD2 (5 bases). The CDR3 runs 11 residues. The V end lost 4 bases, the J end lost 4 bases, and 5 bases lay between the germline ends. The CDR3 protein is CASSSGYEQYF. For the CDR3, the DNA is TGTGCCAGCAGTTCGGGGTACGAGCAGTACTTC.

The genes are TRBV5-4 and TRBJ2-7, with 10 bases that match TRBD1. Germline lookup yields CDR1 SGHNT and CDR2 YYREEE (reference sequence). The CDR3 runs 14 residues. The ends lost 7 bases at V and 6 bases at J; junction bases unmatched: 10. For the CDR3, the DNA is TGTGCCAGCCACCGGGACAGGGGAAGTGGCGAGCAGTACTTC. Encoded protein: CASHRDRGSGEQYF.

The chain links TRBV9 to TRBJ2-3; no definite D call. CDR1 and CDR2 from the germline V gene are SGDLS and YYNGEE. This CDR3 contains 14 residues. V dropped 0 bases and J dropped 0 bases, with 5 bases sitting between them. CDR3 amino acids: CASSVVPSTDTQYF. The CDR3 DNA reads TGTGCCAGCAGCGTAGTCCCTAGCACAGATACGCAGTATTTT. The full variable domain, rest sourced from reference TRBV9 and TRBJ2-3, is DSGVTQTPKHLITATGQRVTLRCSPRSGDLSVYWYQQSLDQGLQFLIQYYNGEERAKGNILERFSAQQFPDLHSELNLSSLELGDSALYFCASSVVPSTDTQYFGPGTRLTVL.

The chain joins TRBV19 to TRBJ2-5, with D maybe TRBD1 (5 bases). The CDR3 length is 16 residues. Trimming removed 5 bases at V and 5 bases at J, with 21 bases between. Germline lookup yields CDR1 LNHDA and CDR2 SQIVND (reference sequence). The DNA of the CDR3 is TGTGCCAGTAGTGCAGCCCTCCTCAGGGTTTGGGAGACCCAGTACTTC. Its translation: CASSAALLRVWETQYF.

The chain has TRBV6-2 or TRBV6-3 and TRBJ2-1; TRBD2 matches at 16 bases. Losses at the gene ends were 5 bases for V and 9 bases for J; bases not matched to a gene: 7. Germline loops: CDR1 MNHEY, CDR2 SVGEGT. The CDR3 loop spans 16 amino acids. CDR3 DNA sequence: TGTGCCAGCAGTCAGGTCGGGACTAGCGGGAGGGTTGAGCAGTTCTTC. Residues: CASSQVGTSGRVEQFF.

The rearrangement joins TRBV7-2 to TRBJ1-2; no definite D call. The CDR3 contains 13 residues. Trimming pared 1 base from V and 14 bases from J, leaving 17 bases between. CDR1 is SGHTA, CDR2 FQGNSA, per germline. The CDR3 reads CASSLGHSSPGTF. The CDR3 coding sequence is TGTGCCAGCAGCTTAGGGCACAGTTCCCCGGGAACCTTC.

The CDR3 sequence is CATGLATEAFF. The CDR3 region has the DNA TGTGCCACCGGACTGGCCACTGAAGCTTTCTTT. The chain couples TRBV3-1 (or the pseudogene TRBV3-2) to TRBJ1-1; D is unresolved. There are 11 residues in the CDR3. Germline values: CDR1 LGHDT, CDR2 YNNKEL (reference sequence). Trimming removed 10 bases from V and 4 bases from J, with 10 bases in between.

This rearrangement joins TRBV19 to TRBJ1-2, with D possibly matching TRBD1 (6 bases). This CDR3 has 15 amino acids. Trimming shortened V by 0 bases and J by 4 bases, and 12 bases separated the two germline ends. CDR1 is LNHDA and CDR2 is SQIVND in the germline V gene (reference sequence). Here the CDR3 DNA reads TGTGCCAGTAGTATAGAAGAAGGGGGTCTCTATGGCTACACCTTC. Translated, it gives CASSIEEGGLYGYTF. Complete variable domain (other parts from reference TRBV19 and TRBJ1-2): DGGITQSPKYLFRKEGQNVTLSCEQNLNHDAMYWYRQDPGQGLRLIYYSQIVNDFQKGDIAEGYSVSREKKESFPLTVTSAQKNPTAFYLCASSIEEGGLYGYTFGSGTRLTVV.

The chain links TRBV27 to TRBJ2-7, with D perhaps TRBD2 (6 bases). The CDR3 covers 14 residues. Trimming took off 5 bases at V and 2 bases at J, with 13 bases between the two ends. In germline, CDR1 is MNHEY, CDR2 SMNVEV (reference sequence). CDR3 in amino acids: CASSNPSGAYEQYF. Written as DNA, the CDR3 is TGTGCCAGCAGTAACCCCTCGGGAGCCTACGAGCAGTACTTC.

The J gene is TRBJ1-4, the V gene TRBV4-3; D might be TRBD1 (5 bases). The V gene lost 4 bases and the J gene lost 6 bases, with 18 bases spanning the gap. Germline V gene lookup returns CDR1 LGHNA and CDR2 YSLEER. This CDR3 region has 16 residues. This CDR3 reads CASSPIYGTRDEKLFF. The CDR3 coding sequence is TGCGCCAGCAGCCCAATTTACGGGACTCGGGATGAAAAACTGTTTTTT.

The rearrangement links TRBV6-5 to TRBJ2-5; the match to TRBD2 covers 12 bases. CDR3 size: 14 residues. Trimming cost V 2 bases and J 8 bases; bases outside gene matches: 3. Germline lookup yields CDR1 MNHEY and CDR2 SVGAGI. The CDR3 DNA sequence: TGTGCCAGCAGTTACGGGACTAGCGGGCGAACCCAGTACTTC. Residues: CASSYGTSGRTQYF.

This clone was counted a single time. CDR3 region: CASSRRAGQGAVKAFF. In nucleotides, the CDR3 is TGTGCCAGCAGTCGGCGCGCCGGACAGGGGGCGGTAAAAGCTTTCTTT. This sequence joins TRBV6-2 or TRBV6-3 and TRBJ1-1, with TRBD1 matching over 11 bases. The CDR3 runs 16 residues. J lost 9 bases, V lost 5 bases, and 14 bases had no gene match. Germline V gene data show CDR1 as MNHEY and CDR2 as SVGEGT.